A selection of T cell receptor beta chains follows, all from one sample in a study of identical twins. TCRdb called the 5' RACE reads again in MiXCR, with one record for every CDR3 protein. The table has some 500,000 distinct CDR3 sequences, just under 10% seen once; the top ten hold 2.5% to 3%. The same specimen was also included in a second study, on yellow fever vaccine responses in identical twins.

The sequenced sample consisted of PBMCs. These receptors were obtained from a woman between 18 and 29 years old in good health. Each CDR3 is given with its conserved first and last residue. A D gene is named only where the DNA matches it firmly. Clone size is given for some rows only: seen once, a few or many times, or a class if the clone is expanded.

>TRBJ2-2|TRBV30|NA|few
TGTGCCTGGTCTGTTGGACCTTCACAGGGGGAGCTGTTTTTT
CAWSVGPSQGELFF
>TRBJ2-2|TRBV9|TRBD1|NA
TGTGCCAGCAGCGTCGGGACAGGGGTTACCGGGGAGCTGTTTTTT
CASSVGTGVTGELFF
>TRBJ2-1|TRBV7-2|TRBD2|NA
TGTGCCAGCAGCTTAGGTTTGACGGCGGGGGGTTACAATGAGCAGTTCTTC
CASSLGLTAGGYNEQFF
>TRBJ2-3|TRBV11-2|NA|NA
TGTGCCAGCAGCTTAACCCCGCCCCCAGGCCATAGCACAGATACGCAGTATTTT
CASSLTPPPGHSTDTQYF
>TRBJ2-1|TRBV12-3/TRBV12-4|NA|NA
TGTGCCAGCAGTTCGGGTACTTGCAATGAGCAGTTCTTC
CASSSGTCNEQFF
>TRBJ2-1|TRBV12-3/TRBV12-4|NA|many
TGTGCCAGCAGTTTTGGGGGTGCGAATGAGCAGTTCTTC
CASSFGGANEQFF
>TRBJ2-2|TRBV29-1|NA|few
TGCAGCGTTGCGGGGATCGACACCGGGGAGCTGTTTTTT
CSVAGIDTGELFF
>TRBJ2-7|TRBV10-2|TRBD1|NA
TGCGCCAGCAGTGATGGGACAGGGGGCTTCTACGAGCAGTACTTC
CASSDGTGGFYEQYF
>TRBJ2-1|TRBV7-9|TRBD2|many
TGTGCCAGCAGCTTAGGAGGACTAGCGGCCTACAATGAGCAGTTCTTC
CASSLGGLAAYNEQFF
>TRBJ1-2|TRBV7-8|NA|few
TGTGCCAGCAGCGTTAGGGATATTGTGGATGGCTACACCTTC
CASSVRDIVDGYTF
>TRBJ2-1|TRBV2|NA|NA
TGTGCCAGCAGGAGACGGGGTGGGGATGAGCAGTTCTTC
CASRRRGGDEQFF
>TRBJ2-7|TRBV27|TRBD1|many
TGTGCCAGCAGCCCGAATACCGGGACAGGGGTCCACGAGCAGTACTTC
CASSPNTGTGVHEQYF
>TRBJ2-1|TRBV24-1|TRBD1|many
TGTGCCACCAGTGACTCCGGGACAGGGTACAATGAGCAGTTCTTC
CATSDSGTGYNEQFF
>TRBJ1-2|TRBV7-3|NA|few
TGTGCCAGCAGCTTAACGGGGGTCGGAGATGGCTACACCTTC
CASSLTGVGDGYTF
>TRBJ2-2|TRBV4-3|TRBD2|NA
TGCGCCAGCAGCCAAGATCCTCGACTAGCAATCGGGGAGCTGTTTTTT
CASSQDPRLAIGELFF
>TRBJ2-1|TRBV20-1|NA|NA
TGCAGTGCTAGTATCGGGATTAATCGTAATGAGCAGTTCTTC
CSASIGINRNEQFF
>TRBJ2-1|TRBV10-3|TRBD2|few
TGTGCCATCAGACCCACTAGCGGGAGGCCTTACAATGAGCAGTTCTTC
CAIRPTSGRPYNEQFF
>TRBJ2-5|TRBV6-1|NA|few
TGTGCCAGCAGTCCCATTCGGGGAGCATTTCAAGAGACCCAGTACTTC
CASSPIRGAFQETQYF
>TRBJ2-3|TRBV5-1|TRBD2|NA
TGCGCCAGCAGCACCTGGACTAGCGGGGACACAGATACGCAGTATTTT
CASSTWTSGDTDTQYF
>TRBJ2-1|TRBV10-3|TRBD2|many
TGTGCCATCAGTGAGATAAGGACTAGCGGGAGGAAGGGTAATGAGCAGTTCTTC
CAISEIRTSGRKGNEQFF
>TRBJ2-5|TRBV12-3/TRBV12-4|NA|many
TGTGCCAGCCGCACATCCCAAGAGACCCAGTACTTC
CASRTSQETQYF
>TRBJ2-5|TRBV12-5|NA|few
TGTGCTAGTGGGTCCGGAGGGATGGAGACCCAGTACTTC
CASGSGGMETQYF
>TRBJ2-7|TRBV5-1|NA|many
TGCGCCAGCCGGGGATACTACGAGCAGTACTTC
CASRGYYEQYF
>TRBJ2-7|TRBV6-5|TRBD2|NA
TGTGCCAGCAGTTACGGGTTAGCGGGGTACGAGCAGTACTTC
CASSYGLAGYEQYF
>TRBJ2-1|TRBV20-1|TRBD2|many
TGCAGTGCTAGCAGCGGGAGCTCCTACAATGAGCAGTTCTTC
CSASSGSSYNEQFF
>TRBJ1-5|TRBV28|NA|NA
TGTGCCAGCAGTTTAGGGGGCGACGGTCAGCCCCAGCATTTT
CASSLGGDGQPQHF
>TRBJ2-1|TRBV14|TRBD2|few
TGTGCCAGCAGCCATGGAGCGGGGAGCTCCTACAATGAGCAGTTCTTC
CASSHGAGSSYNEQFF
>TRBJ2-5|TRBV20-1|TRBD2|many
TGCAGTGCTGTCCGGACTAGCGGGAGAGGGGAGACCCAGTACTTC
CSAVRTSGRGETQYF
>TRBJ2-1|TRBV6-2/TRBV6-3|TRBD2|many
TGTGCCAGCGGAAGGACTAGCGGGAGTGGGGAGCAGTTCTTC
CASGRTSGSGEQFF
>TRBJ1-5|TRBV6-2/TRBV6-3|NA|NA
TGTGCCAGCAGTTACGTGATCGGTGGGGGCAGCAATCAGCCCCAGCATTTT
CASSYVIGGGSNQPQHF
>TRBJ2-1|TRBV6-4|NA|many
TGTGCCAGCAGGCCCACTAGTGCATCCTACAATGAGCAGTTCTTC
CASRPTSASYNEQFF
>TRBJ2-6|TRBV11-2|TRBD1|few
TGTGCCAGCAGCACGGGACAGGCCCCCGGCGGGGCCAACGTCCTGACTTTC
CASSTGQAPGGANVLTF
>TRBJ1-5|TRBV12-3/TRBV12-4|TRBD1|NA
TGTGCCAGCAGCTTGACAGGGGCTCCCAATCAGCCCCAGCATTTT
CASSLTGAPNQPQHF
>TRBJ2-7|TRBV29-1|NA|few
TGCAGCGTTGAAGATCGCGGGCGAAACTCCTACGAGCAGTACTTC
CSVEDRGRNSYEQYF
>TRBJ2-7|TRBV7-2|NA|few
TGTGCCAGTACAGAGACAGATTCCTACGAGCAGTACTTC
CASTETDSYEQYF
>TRBJ2-7|TRBV29-1|TRBD1|few
TGCAGCGTTGAAGATCTGGACAGGGGAGTTGCCGAGCAGTACTTC
CSVEDLDRGVAEQYF
>TRBJ1-1|TRBV23-1|NA|NA
TGCGCCAGCAGTCAATCTGACCAGCTGAGGACTGAAGCTTTCTTT
CASSQSDQLRTEAFF
>TRBJ2-3|TRBV27|TRBD2|many
TGTGCCAGCACCAATAGCGGGAGTTACACAGATACGCAGTATTTT
CASTNSGSYTDTQYF
>TRBJ2-3|TRBV4-2|TRBD2|NA
TGTGCCAGCAGCCGGGGGACTAGCGGTTTTATAAATACGCAGTATTTT
CASSRGTSGFINTQYF
>TRBJ2-1|TRBV4-3|TRBD2|many
TGCGCCAGCAAGATATTCGGGACTAGTCCCAATGAGCAGTTCTTC
CASKIFGTSPNEQFF
>TRBJ2-7|TRBV19|NA|few
TGTGCCAGTAGTATCTTCAAGGGACCCTACGAGCAGTACTTC
CASSIFKGPYEQYF
>TRBJ2-7|TRBV6-2/TRBV6-3|TRBD1|many
TGTGCCAGCAGTCGGACAGGGATCTCCTACGAGCAGTACTTC
CASSRTGISYEQYF
>TRBJ2-2|TRBV12-3/TRBV12-4|NA|many
TGTGCCAGCAGTTTTAAGGCGAACACCGGGGAGCTGTTTTTT
CASSFKANTGELFF
>TRBJ2-2|TRBV20-1|NA|many
TGCAGTGGAGCGAACACCGGGGAGCTGTTTTTT
CSGANTGELFF
>TRBJ2-2|TRBV4-3|NA|few
TGCGCCAGCAGCCAAGCTTCTGGGGTGGACACCGGGGAGCTGTTTTTT
CASSQASGVDTGELFF
>TRBJ1-5|TRBV12-3/TRBV12-4|NA|many
TGTGCCAGCAGTTTTGTCGGGGCCAATCAGCCCCAGCATTTT
CASSFVGANQPQHF
>TRBJ2-5|TRBV5-1|TRBD2|NA
TGCGCCAGCAGCAGGATCGGGACTAATCAAGAGACCCAGTACTTC
CASSRIGTNQETQYF
>TRBJ2-3|TRBV7-9|NA|few
TGTGCCAGCAGCTTAGCCGGGACTGGCACAGATACGCAGTATTTT
CASSLAGTGTDTQYF
>TRBJ1-2|TRBV20-1|TRBD1|NA
TGCAGTGCTAGTGCCCGGGACAGCCTATCCTATGGCTACACCTTC
CSASARDSLSYGYTF
>TRBJ2-1|TRBV2|TRBD2|many
TGTGCCAGCAGCGGACTAGCGGGGGGATACAATGAGCAGTTCTTC
CASSGLAGGYNEQFF
>TRBJ2-5|TRBV15|TRBD2|NA
TGTGCCACCAGCAATGCGGTATCTAGCGGGGTGGGAGAGACCCAGTACTTC
CATSNAVSSGVGETQYF
>TRBJ2-1|TRBV3-1|NA|few
TGTGCCAGCAGCCAATCGGGGGCGGACAAAGAATACAATGAGCAGTTCTTC
CASSQSGADKEYNEQFF
>TRBJ2-5|TRBV6-6|NA|many
TGTGCCACCGGGGAAGGAGAGACCCAGTACTTC
CATGEGETQYF
>TRBJ1-4|TRBV20-1|NA|few
TGCAGTGCTAGATCACTGAACACTAATGAAAAACTGTTTTTT
CSARSLNTNEKLFF
>TRBJ2-5|TRBV6-5|NA|NA
TGTGCCAGCAGTTACAAGCTGATGGGGGTAGAGACCCAGTACTTC
CASSYKLMGVETQYF
>TRBJ2-1|TRBV27|NA|few
TGTGCCACCGCTCTTGGGAAACCCTCCTACAATGAGCAGTTCTTC
CATALGKPSYNEQFF
>TRBJ2-3|TRBV7-8|TRBD1|few
TGTGCCAGCAGCGGGGACAGACTCCTTGGGGATACGCAGTATTTT
CASSGDRLLGDTQYF
>TRBJ1-4|TRBV5-1|TRBD1|many
TGCGCCAGCAGCTTCACCGGGACAGCTAATGAAAAACTGTTTTTT
CASSFTGTANEKLFF